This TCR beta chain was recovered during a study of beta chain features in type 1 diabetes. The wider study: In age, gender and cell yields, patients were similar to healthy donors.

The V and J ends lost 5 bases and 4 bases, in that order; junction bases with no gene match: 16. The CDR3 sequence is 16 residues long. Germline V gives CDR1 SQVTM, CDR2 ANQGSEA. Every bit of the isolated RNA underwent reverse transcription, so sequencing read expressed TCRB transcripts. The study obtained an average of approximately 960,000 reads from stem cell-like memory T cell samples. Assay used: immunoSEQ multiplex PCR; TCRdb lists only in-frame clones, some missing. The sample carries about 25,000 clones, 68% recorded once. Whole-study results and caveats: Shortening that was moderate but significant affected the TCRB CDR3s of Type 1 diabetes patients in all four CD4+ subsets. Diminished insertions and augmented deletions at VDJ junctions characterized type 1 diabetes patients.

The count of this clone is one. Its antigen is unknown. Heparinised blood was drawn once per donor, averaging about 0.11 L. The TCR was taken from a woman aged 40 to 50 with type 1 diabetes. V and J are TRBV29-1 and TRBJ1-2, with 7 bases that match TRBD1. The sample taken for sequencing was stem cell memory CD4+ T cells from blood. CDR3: CSVQLDRAIGPYGYTF. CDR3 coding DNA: TGCAGCGTTCAGCTCGACAGGGCAATAGGTCCCTATGGCTACACCTTC.